This section outlines one T cell receptor (beta chain) sequence together with its context. These data originate in a study of blood T cell repertoires in COVID-19. Looking at the study overall: T cells, B-cell-depleted T cells, or PBMCs supplied cDNA or gDNA.

Libraries were prepared by immunoSEQ multiplex PCR; TCRdb keeps only in-frame clonotypes and omits some of them. The sample lists 30,000 to 35,000 clones; 88% were seen once. The V gene's germline CDR1 is SGHAT and CDR2 FQNNGV. V gave up 1 base and J gave up 9 bases, with 7 bases separating them. This CDR3 has 12 residues. Sequencing was carried out using peripheral blood. V usage is TRBV11-2 and J usage is TRBJ2-1, with D perhaps TRBD2 (5 bases). This receptor was taken from a man aged 55 to 70 with COVID-19, enrolled during active disease. CDR3 nucleotide sequence: TGTGCCAGCAGCTTAGGAGGGCGTGAGCAGTTCTTC. This translates into CASSLGGREQFF.